This T cell receptor beta chain was retrieved from a study of control samples from healthy donors and cancer patients. Profiling relied on immunoSEQ multiplex PCR, and the TCRdb table lists in-frame clones only, not all of them. The data show fewer than 90,000 clones, approximately 89% seen once. Trimming removed 0 bases at V and 4 bases at J, with 12 bases between. Looked up from germline, CDR1 is MGHRA and CDR2 is YSYEKL. The CDR3 totals 15 residues. The rearrangement joins TRBV4-1 to TRBJ1-2; D not resolved. The receptor was isolated from a man aged 45-65 years in good health. Sequenced input: blood. In DNA form, the CDR3 reads TGCGCCAGCAGCCAAGAATGGGGAATAGGCTATGGCTACACCTTC. This codes for CASSQEWGIGYGYTF.